The clone carrying this T cell receptor beta chain was counted a few times. The CDR3 extends over 16 amino acids. V shed 0 bases, J shed 2 bases, and the junction held 5 bases outside the gene matches. Looked up from germline, CDR1 is MGHRA and CDR2 is YSYEKL. What was amplified from RNA transcripts were TCR beta CDR3 regions. During a first-round RT-PCR of the TCR CDR3, the HTBI primer set was used. TCRdb processed the multiplex PCR reads anew with MiXCR; each CDR3 protein has one entry. The sample lists 340,000 or so distinct CDR3 sequences, around a sixth occurring once. This record comes from a study of T cells in Graves' hyperthyroidism and ophthalmopathy.

The chain joins TRBV4-1 to TRBJ2-7; TRBD2 matches at 9 bases. The sequenced sample consisted of blood. This TCR was recovered from a man aged 25-40 years with Graves' hyperthyroidism. The DNA of the CDR3 is TGCGCCAGCAGCCAAGAGACTAGCGGTTTTACCTACGAGCAGTACTTC. It translates to CASSQETSGFTYEQYF.